One sample yielded the 18 T cell receptor beta chains listed below, sequenced in a study of identical twins. TCRdb ran MiXCR on the 5' RACE reads and lists one entry per CDR3 protein. Of 1.5 million to 2 million distinct CDR3 sequences listed, 32% were seen once; the top ten hold about 0.25%. The sequenced sample consisted of cord blood. The receptors stem from a newborn girl in good health.

The chain has TRBV5-1 and TRBJ2-7; 12 nucleotides line up with TRBD1. The CDR3 runs 14 residues. J gave up 12 bases and V 3 bases, and 10 bases lay outside the gene matches. Germline V CDR1 and CDR2: SGHRS, YFSETQ. The DNA of the CDR3 is TGCGCCAGCAGCTACGGGACAGGGGGCATCCCTCGGTACTTC. Amino acid sequence: CASSYGTGGIPRYF.

The table lists this clonotype with a few counts. V usage is TRBV20-1 and J usage is TRBJ2-5, with 7 nucleotides matching TRBD1. Per the germline V gene, CDR1 is DFQATT and CDR2 is SNEGSKA (reference sequence). J lost 7 bases, V lost 6 bases, and 11 bases had no gene match. This CDR3 is 13 amino acids long. The chain's CDR3 is CSATGTAAGTQYF. For the CDR3, the DNA is TGCAGTGCCACCGGGACAGCCGCAGGGACCCAGTACTTC.

A few counts support this clonotype. The chain is built from TRBV5-1 and TRBJ2-5; 10 nucleotides align to TRBD1. Germline-derived CDR1 and CDR2 are SGHRS and YFSETQ. V lost 6 bases and J lost 3; bases outside the gene matches: 5. The length of the CDR3 is 14 residues. The CDR3 reads CASTGTGVEETQYF. CDR3 nucleotides: TGCGCCAGCACCGGGACAGGGGTTGAAGAGACCCAGTACTTC.

The sample holds a few counts of this clonotype. The rearrangement uses TRBV13 and TRBJ1-1; D is uncertain. Between the trimmed V and J ends, which lost 7 bases and 4 bases, there was a span of 10 bases. The CDR3 consists of 12 residues. CDR1 and CDR2 from the germline V gene are PRHDT and FYEKMQ (reference sequence). The CDR3 DNA follows: TGTGCCAGCAACGCCCTGCTCACTGAAGCTTTCTTT. Encoded protein: CASNALLTEAFF.

The chain combines TRBV5-1 with TRBJ2-3, with no clear D. Germline CDR1 is SGHRS and CDR2 is YFSETQ. CDR3 length: 15 residues. The V and J ends lost 0 bases and 6 bases respectively, with 14 bases between them. CDR3 sequence (DNA): TGCGCCAGCAGCTTGGCCGGCCGTCCCGGGGATACGCAGTATTTT. Protein product: CASSLAGRPGDTQYF.

This clonotype occurred a few times. The V gene is TRBV3-1, the J gene TRBJ1-4; 8 bases agree with TRBD1. V lost 6 bases and J lost 8; bases outside the gene matches: 11. Germline CDR1 and CDR2: LGHDT and YNNKEL (reference sequence). The CDR3 is 15 residues long. The CDR3 reads CASRNLQGDFEKLFF. CDR3 DNA: TGTGCCAGCAGAAATCTACAGGGGGACTTCGAAAAACTGTTTTTT.

The chain employs TRBV2 and TRBJ2-3; 9 positions agree with TRBD2. The CDR3 sequence is 16 residues long. V shed 3 bases, J shed 1 base, and the junction held 5 bases outside the gene matches. Germline assignment: CDR1 SNHLY and CDR2 FYNNEI. The CDR3 bases are TGTGCCAGCAGTGATGGCGGGAGGGTCCGCACAGATACGCAGTATTTT. The encoded protein is CASSDGGRVRTDTQYF.

This clonotype was counted between two and nine times. The gene calls are TRBV5-1 and TRBJ2-3; TRBD2 matches at 7 bases. J lost 3 bases, V lost 0 bases, and 7 bases had no gene match. CDR3 size: 16 residues. Germline assignment: CDR1 SGHRS and CDR2 YFSETQ. The chain's CDR3 is CASSLALGGPTDTQYF. The CDR3 DNA is TGCGCCAGCAGCTTGGCGTTGGGAGGGCCGACAGATACGCAGTATTTT. The full variable domain, in which reference TRBV5-1 and TRBJ2-3 provide the parts outside the CDR3, is KAGVTQTPRYLIKTRGQQVTLSCSPISGHRSVSWYQQTPGQGLQFLFEYFSETQRNKGNFPGRFSGRQFSNSRSEMNVSTLELGDSALYLCASSLALGGPTDTQYFGPGTRLTVL.

A few counts support this clonotype. This chain connects TRBV4-1 to TRBJ2-5, with 11 positions matching TRBD2. Per the germline V gene, CDR1 is MGHRA and CDR2 is YSYEKL. V dropped 2 bases and J dropped 5; count of bases not matched to a gene: 1. CDR3 length: 14 residues. CDR3 loop: CASSQRTSGETQYF. The CDR3 nucleotides are TGCGCCAGCAGCCAAAGGACTAGCGGGGAGACCCAGTACTTC.

This clonotype was observed a handful of times. The chain has TRBV20-1 and TRBJ2-1, with TRBD2 identical over 9 bases. The CDR3 length is 14 residues. Germline loops: CDR1 DFQATT, CDR2 SNEGSKA (reference sequence). V gave up 3 bases and J gave up 6 bases; unmatched junction bases: 6. The CDR3 here is CSASGSRGGNEQFF. DNA for the CDR3: TGCAGTGCTAGTGGTTCGCGGGGGGGCAATGAGCAGTTCTTC.

CDR3 DNA: TGTGCCAGCAGACAGGGCCTCTCTGGGGCCAACGTCCTGACTTTC. This codes for CASRQGLSGANVLTF. This chain connects TRBV6-1 to TRBJ2-6, with D perhaps matching TRBD1 (6 bases). This CDR3 contains 15 residues. Trimming removed 6 bases from V and 0 bases from J, with 9 bases in between. In germline, CDR1 is MNHNS, CDR2 SASEGT.

This clonotype appeared a few times. The V gene is TRBV12-3 or TRBV12-4, the J gene TRBJ2-3, with D uncertain. The CDR3 extends over 13 amino acids. Trimming removed 6 bases from V and 6 bases from J, with 13 bases in between. CDR3 region: CASSPLPLDTQYF. CDR3 bases: TGTGCCAGCAGCCCCCTCCCGCTTGATACGCAGTATTTT.

This chain links TRBV2 with TRBJ2-5, with D maybe TRBD2 (6 bases). The tail of the sequence fits TRBJ2-1 better, so the J call may be wrong. CDR3 length: 17 amino acids. Per germline, CDR1 SNHLY and CDR2 FYNNEI. The CDR3 loop is CASSEGALRGPGGTQFF. CDR3 sequence (DNA): TGTGCCAGCAGTGAAGGTGCGTTGAGAGGACCCGGCGGGACCCAGTTCTTC.

The chain recombines TRBV9 with TRBJ2-5, with TRBD2 as a possible D gene (6 bases). Trimming took off 0 bases at V and 4 bases at J, with 10 bases between the two ends. CDR1 and CDR2 from the germline V gene are SGDLS and YYNGEE. CDR3 length equals 14 residues. The CDR3 coding sequence is TGTGCCAGCAGCGTAGGTGCGGGGAGAGAGACCCAGTACTTC. Translation: CASSVGAGRETQYF. The full variable domain, in which reference TRBV9 and TRBJ2-5 provide the parts outside the CDR3, is DSGVTQTPKHLITATGQRVTLRCSPRSGDLSVYWYQQSLDQGLQFLIQYYNGEERAKGNILERFSAQQFPDLHSELNLSSLELGDSALYFCASSVGAGRETQYFGPGTRLLVL.

This rearrangement joins TRBV5-1 to TRBJ2-7, with no clear D. Germline-derived CDR1 and CDR2 are SGHRS and YFSETQ. V lost 6 bases and J lost 3, with 16 bases in between. This CDR3 has 14 residues. CDR3 residues: CASNMDPHYYEQYF. The CDR3, as DNA: TGCGCCAGCAACATGGACCCCCACTACTACGAGCAGTACTTC.

The chain links TRBV20-1 to TRBJ2-1; D gene ambiguous. The V end was cut by 1 base, the J end by 15 bases, with 13 bases between. The CDR3 length is 11 residues. Germline V CDR1 and CDR2: DFQATT, SNEGSKA (reference sequence). In DNA form, the CDR3 reads TGCAGTGCTAGAGCCGGCTACGCTCTGTTCTTC. This codes for CSARAGYALFF.

This chain connects TRBV6-6 to TRBJ2-1, with 10 nucleotides matching TRBD2. CDR1 and CDR2 from the germline V gene are MNHNY and SVGAGI (reference sequence). The CDR3 consists of 15 residues. J was trimmed by 6 bases and V by 0 bases; bases with no gene match: 2. The CDR3 spells CASSYSGTSVNEQFF. The CDR3 DNA sequence: TGTGCCAGCAGTTACTCTGGGACTAGCGTCAATGAGCAGTTCTTC.

This chain connects TRBV20-1 to TRBJ1-4; 10 bases map to TRBD1. CDR3 length: 12 amino acids. With V trimmed by 5 bases and J by 8 bases, 2 bases remained unmatched. The germline V gene encodes CDR1 DFQATT and CDR2 SNEGSKA (reference sequence). CDR3 DNA: TGCAGTGCTGACAGGGGGCGCGAAAAACTGTTTTTT. It codes for CSADRGREKLFF.